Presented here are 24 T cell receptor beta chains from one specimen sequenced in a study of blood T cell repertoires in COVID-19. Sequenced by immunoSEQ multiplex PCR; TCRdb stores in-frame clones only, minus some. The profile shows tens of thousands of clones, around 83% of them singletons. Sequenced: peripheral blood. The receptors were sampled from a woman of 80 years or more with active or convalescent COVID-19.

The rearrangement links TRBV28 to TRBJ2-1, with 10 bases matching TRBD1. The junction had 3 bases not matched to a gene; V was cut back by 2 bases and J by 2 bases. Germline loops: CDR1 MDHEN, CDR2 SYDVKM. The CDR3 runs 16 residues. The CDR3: CASSLGTGVTYNEQFF. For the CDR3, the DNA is TGTGCCAGCAGTTTAGGGACAGGGGTAACCTACAATGAGCAGTTCTTC.

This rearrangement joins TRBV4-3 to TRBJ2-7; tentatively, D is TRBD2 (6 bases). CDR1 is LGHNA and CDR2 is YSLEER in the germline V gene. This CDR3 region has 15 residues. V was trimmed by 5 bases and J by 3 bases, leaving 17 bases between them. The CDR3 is CASSKGGGTLYEQYF. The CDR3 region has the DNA TGCGCCAGCAGCAAGGGCGGAGGGACCCTCTACGAGCAGTACTTC.

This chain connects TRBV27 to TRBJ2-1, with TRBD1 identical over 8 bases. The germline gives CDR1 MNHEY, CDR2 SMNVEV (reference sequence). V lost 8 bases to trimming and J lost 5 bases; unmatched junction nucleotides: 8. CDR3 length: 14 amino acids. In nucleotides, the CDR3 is TGTGCCAGCGGTGATTGGACAGGGCACAATGAGCAGTTCTTC. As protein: CASGDWTGHNEQFF.

For the CDR3, the DNA is TGTGCCAGCAGTTCACTTGTAGCGGGAGAGTTCTTC. Translation: CASSSLVAGEFF. V usage is TRBV27 and J usage is TRBJ2-1; TRBD2 agrees at 9 bases. The CDR3 consists of 12 residues. The V gene end was trimmed by 4 bases and the J gene end by 14 bases; junction bases not matched to a gene: 6. Germline-derived CDR1 and CDR2 are MNHEY and SMNVEV (reference sequence).

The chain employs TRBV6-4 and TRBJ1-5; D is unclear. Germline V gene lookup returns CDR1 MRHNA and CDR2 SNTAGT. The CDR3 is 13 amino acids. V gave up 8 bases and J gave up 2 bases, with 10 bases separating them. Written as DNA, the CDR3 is TGTGCCAGCGCGCCCCAGGGCAATCAGCCCCAGCATTTT. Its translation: CASAPQGNQPQHF.

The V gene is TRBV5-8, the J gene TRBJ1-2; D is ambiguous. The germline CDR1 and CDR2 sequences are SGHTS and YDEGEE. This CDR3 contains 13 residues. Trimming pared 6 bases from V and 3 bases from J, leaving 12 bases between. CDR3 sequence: CASTRASDYGYTF. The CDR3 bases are TGTGCCAGCACTCGAGCCTCCGACTATGGCTACACCTTC.

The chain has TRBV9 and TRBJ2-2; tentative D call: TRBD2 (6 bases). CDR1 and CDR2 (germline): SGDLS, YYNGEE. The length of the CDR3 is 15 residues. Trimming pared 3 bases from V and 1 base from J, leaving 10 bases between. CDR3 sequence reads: CASSAMEGNTGELFF. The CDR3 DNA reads TGTGCCAGCAGCGCTATGGAGGGGAACACCGGGGAGCTGTTTTTT. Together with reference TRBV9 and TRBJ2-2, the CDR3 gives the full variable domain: DSGVTQTPKHLITATGQRVTLRCSPRSGDLSVYWYQQSLDQGLQFLIQYYNGEERAKGNILERFSAQQFPDLHSELNLSSLELGDSALYFCASSAMEGNTGELFFGEGSRLTVL.

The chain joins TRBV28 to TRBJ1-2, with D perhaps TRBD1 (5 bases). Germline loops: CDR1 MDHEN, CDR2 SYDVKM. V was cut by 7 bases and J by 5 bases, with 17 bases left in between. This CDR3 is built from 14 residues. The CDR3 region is CASTGGGKRYGYTF. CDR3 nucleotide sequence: TGTGCCAGCACGGGCGGGGGGAAGAGGTATGGCTACACCTTC.

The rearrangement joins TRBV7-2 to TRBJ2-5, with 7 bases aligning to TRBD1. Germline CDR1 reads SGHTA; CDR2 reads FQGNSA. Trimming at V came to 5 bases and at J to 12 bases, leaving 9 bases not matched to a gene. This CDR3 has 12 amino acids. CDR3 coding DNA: TGTGCCAGCAGCGTTTTCCCCGGGACAGAGTACTTC. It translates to CASSVFPGTEYF.

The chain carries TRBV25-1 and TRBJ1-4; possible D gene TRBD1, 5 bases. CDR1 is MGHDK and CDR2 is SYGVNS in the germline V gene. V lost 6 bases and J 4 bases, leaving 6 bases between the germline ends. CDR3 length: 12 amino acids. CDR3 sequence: CASRQGNEKLFF. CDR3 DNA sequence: TGTGCCAGCAGGCAGGGTAATGAAAAACTGTTTTTT.

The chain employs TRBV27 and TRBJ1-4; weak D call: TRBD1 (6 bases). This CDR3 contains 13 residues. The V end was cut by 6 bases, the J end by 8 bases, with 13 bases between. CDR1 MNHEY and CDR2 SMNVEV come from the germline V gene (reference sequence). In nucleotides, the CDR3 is TGTGCCAGCAGATCAGGGGAGCGAGAAAAACTGTTTTTT. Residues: CASRSGEREKLFF.

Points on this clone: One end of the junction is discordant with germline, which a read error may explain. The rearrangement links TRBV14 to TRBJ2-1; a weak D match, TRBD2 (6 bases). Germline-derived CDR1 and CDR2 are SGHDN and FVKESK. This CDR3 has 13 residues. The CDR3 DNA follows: TGTGCCAGCAGCCCACTCCGGGGGACCGTCAGGCTCTTC. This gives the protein CASSPLRGTVRLF.

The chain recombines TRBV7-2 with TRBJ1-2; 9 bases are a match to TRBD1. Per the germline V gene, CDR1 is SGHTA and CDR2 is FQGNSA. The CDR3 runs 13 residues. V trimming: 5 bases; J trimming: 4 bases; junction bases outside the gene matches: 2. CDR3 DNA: TGTGCCAGCAGCCGGGACAGGGCCTATGGCTACACCTTC. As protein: CASSRDRAYGYTF.

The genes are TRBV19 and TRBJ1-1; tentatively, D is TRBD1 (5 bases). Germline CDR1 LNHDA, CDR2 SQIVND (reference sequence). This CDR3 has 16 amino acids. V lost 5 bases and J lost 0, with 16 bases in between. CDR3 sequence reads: CASSSRPTAMNTEAFF. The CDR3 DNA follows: TGTGCCAGTAGTTCCCGACCGACAGCCATGAACACTGAAGCTTTCTTT.

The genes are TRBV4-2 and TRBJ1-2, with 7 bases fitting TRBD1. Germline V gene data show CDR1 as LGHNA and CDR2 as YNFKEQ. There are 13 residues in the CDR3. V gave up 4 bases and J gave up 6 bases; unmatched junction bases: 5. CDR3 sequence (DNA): TGTGCCAGCAGCCGAGACAGGGCGAATGGCTACACCTTC. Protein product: CASSRDRANGYTF.

CDR3 in amino acids: CAWRDTGVNTEAFF. In DNA, the CDR3 is TGTGCCTGGAGGGATACAGGGGTGAACACTGAAGCTTTCTTT. The gene calls are TRBV30 and TRBJ1-1, with 7 bases matching TRBD1. Germline V lookup: CDR1 GTSNPN, CDR2 SVGIG (reference sequence). This CDR3 spans 14 amino acids. V was clipped by 3 bases and J by 0 bases; unmatched bases: 4. The variable domain in full, with the rest retrieved from reference TRBV30 and TRBJ1-1, is SQTIHQWPATLVQPVGSPLSLECTVEGTSNPNLYWYRQAAGRGLQLLFYSVGIGQISSEVPQNLSASRPQDRQFILSSKKLLLSDSGFYLCAWRDTGVNTEAFFGQGTRLTVV.

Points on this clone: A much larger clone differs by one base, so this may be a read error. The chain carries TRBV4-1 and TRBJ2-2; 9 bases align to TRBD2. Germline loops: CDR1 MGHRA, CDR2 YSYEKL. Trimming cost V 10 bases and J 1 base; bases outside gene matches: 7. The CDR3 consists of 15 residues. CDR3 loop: CATCRLAENTGELFF. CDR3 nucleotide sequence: TGCGCCACCTGCCGACTAGCGGAGAACACCGGGGAGCTGTTTTTT.

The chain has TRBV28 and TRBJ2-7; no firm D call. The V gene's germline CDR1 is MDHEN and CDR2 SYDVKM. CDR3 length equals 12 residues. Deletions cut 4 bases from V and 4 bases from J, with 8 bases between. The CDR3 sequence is CASSSFSYEQYF. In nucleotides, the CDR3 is TGTGCCAGCAGTTCGTTTAGTTACGAGCAGTACTTC. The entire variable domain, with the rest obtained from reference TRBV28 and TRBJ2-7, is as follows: DVKVTQSSRYLVKRTGEKVFLECVQDMDHENMFWYRQDPGLGLRLIYFSYDVKMKEKGDIPEGYSVSREKKERFSLILESASTNQTSMYLCASSSFSYEQYFGPGTRLTVT.

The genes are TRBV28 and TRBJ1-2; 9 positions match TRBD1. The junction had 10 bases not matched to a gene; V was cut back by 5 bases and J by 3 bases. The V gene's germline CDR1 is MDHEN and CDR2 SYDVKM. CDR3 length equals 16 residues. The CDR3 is CASSIRQGVSDYGYTF. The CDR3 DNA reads TGTGCCAGCAGTATAAGACAGGGGGTATCGGACTATGGCTACACCTTC.

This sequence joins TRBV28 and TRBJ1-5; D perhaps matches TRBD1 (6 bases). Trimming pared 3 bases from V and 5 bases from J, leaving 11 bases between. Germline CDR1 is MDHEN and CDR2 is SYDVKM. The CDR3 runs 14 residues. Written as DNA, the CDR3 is TGTGCCAGCAGTTTTGGGGACACACATCAGCCCCAGCATTTT. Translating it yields CASSFGDTHQPQHF.

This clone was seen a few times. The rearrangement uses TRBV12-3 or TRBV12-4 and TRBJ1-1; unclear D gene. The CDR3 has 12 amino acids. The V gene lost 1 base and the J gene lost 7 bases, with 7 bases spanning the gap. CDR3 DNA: TGTGCCAGCAGTTTAGGCACCGGTGAAGCTTTCTTT. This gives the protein CASSLGTGEAFF.

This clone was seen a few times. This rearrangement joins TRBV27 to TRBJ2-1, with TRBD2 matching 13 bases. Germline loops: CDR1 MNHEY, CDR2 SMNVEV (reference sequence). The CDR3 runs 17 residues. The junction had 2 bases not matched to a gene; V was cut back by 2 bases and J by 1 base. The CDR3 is CASSLGGLAGSYNEQFF. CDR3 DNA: TGTGCCAGCAGTTTAGGGGGACTAGCGGGGTCCTACAATGAGCAGTTCTTC.

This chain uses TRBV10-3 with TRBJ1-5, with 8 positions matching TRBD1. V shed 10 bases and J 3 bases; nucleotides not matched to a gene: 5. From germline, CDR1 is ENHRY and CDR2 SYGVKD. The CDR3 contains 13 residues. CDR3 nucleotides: TGTGCCACCGACAGGGGAGCCAATCAGCCCCAGCATTTT. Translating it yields CATDRGANQPQHF.

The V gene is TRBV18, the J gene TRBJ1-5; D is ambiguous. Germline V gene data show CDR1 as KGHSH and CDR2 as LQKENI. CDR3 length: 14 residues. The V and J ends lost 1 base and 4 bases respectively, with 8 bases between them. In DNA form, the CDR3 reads TGTGCCAGCTCACCACGCCAGTCTAATCAGCCCCAGCATTTT. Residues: CASSPRQSNQPQHF.